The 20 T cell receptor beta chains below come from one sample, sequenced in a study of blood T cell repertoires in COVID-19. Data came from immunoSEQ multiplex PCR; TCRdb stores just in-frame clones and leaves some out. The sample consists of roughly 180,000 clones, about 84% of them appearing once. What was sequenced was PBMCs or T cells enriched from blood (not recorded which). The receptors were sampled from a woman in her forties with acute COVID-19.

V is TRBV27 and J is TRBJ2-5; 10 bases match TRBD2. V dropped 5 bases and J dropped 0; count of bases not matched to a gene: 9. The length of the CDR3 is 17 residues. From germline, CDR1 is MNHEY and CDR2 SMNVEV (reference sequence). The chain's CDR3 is CASSPKLAGTYQETQYF. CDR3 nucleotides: TGTGCCAGCAGTCCAAAACTAGCGGGGACGTACCAAGAGACCCAGTACTTC.

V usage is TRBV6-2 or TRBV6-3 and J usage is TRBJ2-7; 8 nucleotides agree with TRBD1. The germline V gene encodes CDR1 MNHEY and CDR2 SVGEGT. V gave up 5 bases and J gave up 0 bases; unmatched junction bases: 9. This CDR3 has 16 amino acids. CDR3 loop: CASSPRGQGSSYEQYF. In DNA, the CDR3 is TGTGCCAGCAGTCCACGCGGACAGGGAAGCTCCTACGAGCAGTACTTC.

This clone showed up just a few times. CDR3 DNA sequence: TGTGCCAGCAGTTTATATGCAGGGGACACTGAAGCTTTCTTT. Its translation is CASSLYAGDTEAFF. The chain recombines TRBV27 with TRBJ1-1, with D perhaps matching TRBD1 (6 bases). The V gene lost 1 base and the J gene lost 3 bases, with 9 bases spanning the gap. There are 14 residues in the CDR3. CDR1 is MNHEY, CDR2 SMNVEV, per germline (reference sequence).

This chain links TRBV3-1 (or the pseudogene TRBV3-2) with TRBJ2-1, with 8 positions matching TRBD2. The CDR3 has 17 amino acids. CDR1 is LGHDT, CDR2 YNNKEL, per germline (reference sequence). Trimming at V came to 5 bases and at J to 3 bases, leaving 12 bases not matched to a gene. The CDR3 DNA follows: TGTGCCAGCAGCTCCCGTCCAGCGGGAGTTATCTACAATGAGCAGTTCTTC. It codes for CASSSRPAGVIYNEQFF.

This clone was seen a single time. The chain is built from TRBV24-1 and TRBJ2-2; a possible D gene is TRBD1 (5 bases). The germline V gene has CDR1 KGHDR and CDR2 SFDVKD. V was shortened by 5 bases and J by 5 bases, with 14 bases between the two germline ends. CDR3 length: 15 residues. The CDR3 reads CATSVGHSGTGELFF. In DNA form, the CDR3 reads TGTGCCACCAGTGTGGGGCACTCGGGTACCGGGGAGCTGTTTTTT.

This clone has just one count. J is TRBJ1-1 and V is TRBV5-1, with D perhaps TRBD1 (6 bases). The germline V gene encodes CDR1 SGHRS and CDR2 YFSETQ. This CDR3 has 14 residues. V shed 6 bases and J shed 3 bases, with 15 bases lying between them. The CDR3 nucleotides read TGCGCCAGCACCGACTCAACAGGGTACACTGAAGCTTTCTTT. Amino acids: CASTDSTGYTEAFF. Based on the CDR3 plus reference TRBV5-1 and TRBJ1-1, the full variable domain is KAGVTQTPRYLIKTRGQQVTLSCSPISGHRSVSWYQQTPGQGLQFLFEYFSETQRNKGNFPGRFSGRQFSNSRSEMNVSTLELGDSALYLCASTDSTGYTEAFFGQGTRLTVV.

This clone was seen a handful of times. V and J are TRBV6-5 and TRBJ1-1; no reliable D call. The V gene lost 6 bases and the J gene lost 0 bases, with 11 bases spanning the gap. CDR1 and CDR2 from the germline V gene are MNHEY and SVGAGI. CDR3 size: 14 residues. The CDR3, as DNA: TGTGCCAGCAGCGTAGAGCATGTGAACACTGAAGCTTTCTTT. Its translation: CASSVEHVNTEAFF.

The CDR3 DNA reads as TGCGCCAGCAGCCAAGCCATGGGGGCCGAGCAGTACTTC. Protein product: CASSQAMGAEQYF. V and J are TRBV4-1 and TRBJ2-7; a weak D match, TRBD1 (6 bases). CDR1 and CDR2 from the germline V gene are MGHRA and YSYEKL. V was clipped by 1 base and J by 6 bases, with 10 bases between them. This CDR3 comprises 13 residues.

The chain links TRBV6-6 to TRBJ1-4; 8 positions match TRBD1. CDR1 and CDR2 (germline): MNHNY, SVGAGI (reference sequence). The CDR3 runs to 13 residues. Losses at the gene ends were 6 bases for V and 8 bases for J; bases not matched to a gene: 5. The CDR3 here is CASRRDRSEKLFF. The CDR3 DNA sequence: TGTGCCAGCAGGCGGGACAGGTCCGAAAAACTGTTTTTT.

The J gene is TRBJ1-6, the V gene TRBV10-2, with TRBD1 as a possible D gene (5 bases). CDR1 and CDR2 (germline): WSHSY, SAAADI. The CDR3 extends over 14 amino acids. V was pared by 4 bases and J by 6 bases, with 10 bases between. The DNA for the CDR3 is TGCGCCAGCAGTGTCAGGGTGACTAATTCACCCCTCCACTTT. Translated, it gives CASSVRVTNSPLHF.

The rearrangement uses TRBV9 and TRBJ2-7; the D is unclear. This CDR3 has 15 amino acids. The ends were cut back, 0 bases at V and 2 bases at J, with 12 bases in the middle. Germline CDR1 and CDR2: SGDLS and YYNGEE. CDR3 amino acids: CASSVAEATPYEQYF. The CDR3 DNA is TGTGCCAGCAGCGTAGCTGAGGCTACCCCCTACGAGCAGTACTTC.

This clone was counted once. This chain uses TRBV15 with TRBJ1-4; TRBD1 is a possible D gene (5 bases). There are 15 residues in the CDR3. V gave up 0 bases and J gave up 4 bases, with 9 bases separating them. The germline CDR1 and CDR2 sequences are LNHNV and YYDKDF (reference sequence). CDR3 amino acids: CATSRDYQGNEKLFF. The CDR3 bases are TGTGCCACCAGCAGAGATTACCAGGGTAATGAAAAACTGTTTTTT.

The CDR3 bases are TGCAGCGTTGCCCCGGGGGAAAACATTCAGTACTTC. Amino acid sequence: CSVAPGENIQYF. The rearrangement joins TRBV29-1 to TRBJ2-4, with a weak D call TRBD2 (6 bases). The ends were cut back, 4 bases at V and 5 bases at J, with 9 bases in the middle. The CDR3 is made up of 12 amino acids. Germline V gene lookup returns CDR1 SQVTM and CDR2 ANQGSEA.

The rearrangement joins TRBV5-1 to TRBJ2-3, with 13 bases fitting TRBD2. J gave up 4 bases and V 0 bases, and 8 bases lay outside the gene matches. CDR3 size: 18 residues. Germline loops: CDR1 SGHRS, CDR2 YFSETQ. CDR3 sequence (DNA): TGCGCCAGCAGCTTGGCCCCTCGGACTAGCGGGAGACCAGATACGCAGTATTTT. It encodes CASSLAPRTSGRPDTQYF.

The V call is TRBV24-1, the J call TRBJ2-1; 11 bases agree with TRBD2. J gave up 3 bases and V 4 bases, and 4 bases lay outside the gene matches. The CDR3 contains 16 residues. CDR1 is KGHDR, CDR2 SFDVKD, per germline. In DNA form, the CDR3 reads TGTGCCACCAGTGACCCTACTAGCGGGAGCTACAATGAGCAGTTCTTC. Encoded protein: CATSDPTSGSYNEQFF.

CDR3 residues: CASSPLTGTGGYEQYF. CDR3 nucleotides: TGCGCCAGCAGCCCACTTACCGGGACAGGGGGTTACGAGCAGTACTTC. The rearrangement joins TRBV5-1 to TRBJ2-7; TRBD1 matches 11 bases. With V trimmed by 4 bases and J by 4 bases, 10 bases remained unmatched. The CDR3 runs 16 residues. CDR1 and CDR2 from the germline V gene are SGHRS and YFSETQ.

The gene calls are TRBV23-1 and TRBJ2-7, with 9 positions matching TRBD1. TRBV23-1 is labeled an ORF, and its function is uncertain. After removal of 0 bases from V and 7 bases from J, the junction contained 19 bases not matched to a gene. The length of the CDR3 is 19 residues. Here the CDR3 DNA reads TGCGCCAGCAGTCAATCGGGCCTGGGACAGGGCTTTACCCCTCGGGAGCAGTACTTC. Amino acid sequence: CASSQSGLGQGFTPREQYF.

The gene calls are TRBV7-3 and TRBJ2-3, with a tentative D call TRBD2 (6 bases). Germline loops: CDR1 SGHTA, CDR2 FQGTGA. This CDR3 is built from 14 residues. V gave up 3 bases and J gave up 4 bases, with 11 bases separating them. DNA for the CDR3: TGTGCCAGCAGCTTTGGAGGGAGTTCAGATACGCAGTATTTT. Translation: CASSFGGSSDTQYF.

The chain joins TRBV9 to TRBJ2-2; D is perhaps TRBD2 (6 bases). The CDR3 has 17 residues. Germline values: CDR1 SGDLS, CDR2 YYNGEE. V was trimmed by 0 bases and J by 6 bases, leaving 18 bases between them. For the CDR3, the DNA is TGTGCCAGCAGCGTAGTTCCGACTAGTCTAGGTCCCGGGGAGCTGTTTTTT. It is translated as CASSVVPTSLGPGELFF.

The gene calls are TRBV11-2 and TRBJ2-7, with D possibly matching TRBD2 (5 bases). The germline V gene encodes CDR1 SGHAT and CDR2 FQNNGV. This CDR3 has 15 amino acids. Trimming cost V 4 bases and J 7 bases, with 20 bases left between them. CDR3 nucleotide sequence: TGTGCCAGCAGCTCCCGGCCAAGCACACCGGGGGAGCAGTACGTC. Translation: CASSSRPSTPGEQYV.